The 10 T cell receptor beta chains presented below share a single source sample, sequenced in a study of identifying expanded T cells in peripheral blood. Sequenced by immunoSEQ multiplex PCR; TCRdb stores in-frame clones only, minus some. The data contain tens of thousands of clones, around four fifths of them singletons. Sequenced: blood. Receptors originate from a person between 18 and 70 years old in good health.

The V gene is TRBV5-1, the J gene TRBJ2-2; 12 nucleotides agree with TRBD1. With V trimmed by 4 bases and J by 5 bases, 6 bases remained unmatched. Germline loops: CDR1 SGHRS, CDR2 YFSETQ. This CDR3 region has 16 residues. As DNA, the CDR3 is TGCGCCAGCAGCGGCCCGGGACAGGGGGCTACCGGGGAGCTGTTTTTT. This gives the protein CASSGPGQGATGELFF.

The CDR3 region has the DNA TGTGCCAGCAGCGCCGGGACAGGGGGCTACGAGCAGTACTTC. Protein product: CASSAGTGGYEQYF. The chain links TRBV9 to TRBJ2-7; 11 bases match TRBD1. The CDR3 has 14 residues. The V and J ends lost 3 bases and 3 bases, in that order; junction bases with no gene match: 2. Germline loops: CDR1 SGDLS, CDR2 YYNGEE.

The chain links TRBV4-1 to TRBJ2-3; D ambiguous. The CDR3 has 16 residues. Germline CDR1 reads MGHRA; CDR2 reads YSYEKL. V was trimmed by 1 base and J by 1 base, leaving 12 bases between them. The CDR3 DNA follows: TGCGCCAGCAGCCAAGCCGGAAGGCCGGGCACAGATACGCAGTATTTT. Translating gives CASSQAGRPGTDTQYF.

In this sample, this clone turned up a few times. The rearrangement uses TRBV2 and TRBJ2-7, with D perhaps TRBD1 or TRBD2 (5 bases each). The CDR3 is made up of 13 amino acids. Germline CDR1 and CDR2: SNHLY and FYNNEI. CDR3: CASREGTNYEQYV. CDR3 in DNA: TGTGCCAGCAGAGAAGGGACGAACTACGAGCAGTACGTC.

V and J are TRBV6-1 and TRBJ1-4; 9 bases line up with TRBD1. Germline values: CDR1 MNHNS, CDR2 SASEGT. The J segment lost 7 bases and the V segment lost 2 bases, leaving 5 bases of the junction unmatched. This CDR3 spans 15 amino acids. As DNA, the CDR3 is TGTGCCAGCAGTGAAACCGGGACAGGGATTGAAAAACTGTTTTTT. This translates into CASSETGTGIEKLFF.

There are a few counts of this clone. The V and J genes are TRBV30 and TRBJ1-1, with D possibly matching TRBD1 (5 bases). CDR3 length equals 13 residues. Trimming left V 3 bases short and J 9 bases short, with 17 bases between. Per germline, CDR1 GTSNPN and CDR2 SVGIG (reference sequence). The CDR3, as DNA: TGTGCCTGGAGCCTCCGGGACGTCGGTCAAGCTTTCTTT. Translation: CAWSLRDVGQAFF.

The J gene is TRBJ1-5, the V gene TRBV7-2, with D perhaps matching TRBD1 (6 bases). The germline V gene encodes CDR1 SGHTA and CDR2 FQGNSA. Trimming left V 1 base short and J 7 bases short, with 17 bases between. The CDR3 is 16 residues long. For the CDR3, the DNA is TGTGCCAGCAGCTTAGGCGGAAACACAGGGACCCAGCCCCAGCATTTT. Its protein product is CASSLGGNTGTQPQHF.

The chain combines TRBV13 with TRBJ2-3; the D gene is possibly TRBD2 (5 bases). Germline V CDR1 and CDR2: PRHDT, FYEKMQ (reference sequence). This CDR3 region has 12 residues. The V end lost 4 bases, the J end lost 6 bases, and 8 bases lay between the germline ends. CDR3 sequence reads: CASSSWEDTQYF. As DNA, the CDR3 is TGTGCCAGCAGCTCATGGGAGGATACGCAGTATTTT.

V usage is TRBV23-1 and J usage is TRBJ2-4; D may be TRBD1 (6 bases). TRBV23-1 is filed as an ORF, its function uncertain. The ends were cut back, 6 bases at V and 0 bases at J, with 15 bases in the middle. This CDR3 comprises 16 residues. As DNA, the CDR3 is TGCGCCAGCAGCCTATCGGGACAAACAGCCAAAAACATTCAGTACTTC. Its protein is CASSLSGQTAKNIQYF.

V is TRBV19 and J is TRBJ1-4, with D unresolved. The CDR3 has 11 amino acids. V gave up 3 bases and J gave up 10 bases, with 6 bases separating them. CDR1 and CDR2 from the germline V gene are LNHDA and SQIVND (reference sequence). CDR3 sequence (DNA): TGTGCCAGTAGTATTGGTGGAAAACTGTTTTTT. Its protein product is CASSIGGKLFF.